This T cell receptor beta chain was sequenced in a study of regulatory T cells in long-lasting Graves disease. This clonotype was seen at least ten times. CDR3 regions were amplified by Arm-PCR using iRepertoire HTBI primers to build TCR beta libraries. From the multiplex PCR reads, TCRdb called clonotypes with MiXCR, one entry per CDR3 protein. The profile shows about 540,000 distinct CDR3 sequences, about 13% of them singletons. Noted time point: newly diagnosed GD, antithyroid drugs for less than 3 months. Following extraction of RNA from PBMCs, that RNA was used to make the TCR library. These same data were also listed under a study on T cells in Graves' hyperthyroidism and ophthalmopathy. That source notes: Researchers found most expanded thyroid clonotypes above 0.001 in blood as well.

This sample comprised peripheral blood mononuclear cells (PBMCs), obtained at new diagnosis, from a patient treated with antithyroid drugs. The TCR comes from a man in his thirties or forties with Graves disease.

The CDR3 DNA follows: TGTGCCAGCAGCCCTAGGTGGGAGGAAACAGATACGCAGTATTTT. It encodes CASSPRWEETDTQYF. The gene calls are TRBV11-2 and TRBJ2-3; a possible D gene is TRBD2 (6 bases). V lost 5 bases and J 3 bases, leaving 15 bases between the germline ends. CDR3 length equals 15 residues. The germline V gene has CDR1 SGHAT and CDR2 FQNNGV.